The 14 T cell receptor beta chains below all came from one sample that was sequenced in a study of OX40 agonist ivuxolimab in advanced cancers. The data were produced by immunoSEQ multiplex PCR, yet TCRdb's version contains in-frame clones alone and is incomplete. The sample lists more than 20,000 clones, roughly 82% occurring once. This material consisted of CD4+ or CD8+ T cells sorted from blood, taken in a trial of the OX40 agonist ivuxolimab. These receptors were obtained from an adult with an advanced solid tumor such as melanoma, head and neck, liver or kidney cancer.

The chain uses TRBV14 and TRBJ2-1; 11 bases map to TRBD2. The CDR3 totals 14 residues. Germline V gene data show CDR1 as SGHDN and CDR2 as FVKESK. The trim removed 6 bases at V and 4 bases at J, leaving 2 bases unmatched. CDR3 sequence (DNA): TGTGCCAGCAGGGGACTAGCGGATTACAATGAGCAGTTCTTC. Amino acid sequence: CASRGLADYNEQFF. The full variable domain, with the rest looked up from reference TRBV14 and TRBJ2-1, is EAGVTQFPSHSVIEKGQTVTLRCDPISGHDNLYWYRRVMGKEIKFLLHFVKESKQDESGMPNNRFLAERTGGTYSTLKVQPAELEDSGVYFCASRGLADYNEQFFGPGTRLTVL.

The V and J genes are TRBV27 and TRBJ1-5; 7 bases fit TRBD1. The CDR3 is 15 residues long. Trimming cost V 6 bases and J 9 bases; bases outside gene matches: 14. Germline V CDR1 and CDR2: MNHEY, SMNVEV (reference sequence). Written as DNA, the CDR3 is TGTGCCAGCAGGCTGGGGACAGCCCCTCTTATGCCCCAGCATTTT. It specifies CASRLGTAPLMPQHF.

The rearrangement links TRBV7-9 to TRBJ2-7, with 9 bases that match TRBD1. V lost 5 bases and J lost 5; bases outside the gene matches: 7. The CDR3 covers 14 residues. Per the germline V gene, CDR1 is SEHNR and CDR2 is FQNEAQ (reference sequence). CDR3 DNA: TGTGCCAGCAGCGCCCCGGGACAGGGCCACGAGCAGTACTTC. Encoded protein: CASSAPGQGHEQYF.

This clone was seen once. The V gene is TRBV7-8, the J gene TRBJ2-7; D call uncertain. Germline V gene sequence: CDR1 SGHVS, CDR2 FQNEAQ. The CDR3 runs to 12 residues. V was cut by 1 base and J by 3 bases, with 4 bases left in between. CDR3 nucleotide sequence: TGTGCCAGCAGCTTAGGCCGCTACGAGCAGTACTTC. It encodes CASSLGRYEQYF.

The chain uses TRBV9 and TRBJ1-2; D gene uncertain. The V and J ends lost 0 bases and 8 bases respectively, with 8 bases between them. Per germline, CDR1 SGDLS and CDR2 YYNGEE. This CDR3 contains 12 residues. The CDR3 nucleotides read TGTGCCAGCAGCGTAGTGGAGGGCGGCTACACCTTC. This encodes CASSVVEGGYTF.

V is TRBV30 and J is TRBJ2-5, with 12 bases identical to TRBD2. V was clipped by 4 bases and J by 2 bases; unmatched bases: 11. Germline V CDR1 and CDR2: GTSNPN, SVGIG (reference sequence). The CDR3 runs to 17 residues. The CDR3 loop is CAWISTSGRTLQETQYF. CDR3 DNA: TGTGCCTGGATCTCAACTAGCGGGAGGACTCTTCAAGAGACCCAGTACTTC.

This chain uses TRBV4-2 with TRBJ2-7; D remains ambiguous. In germline, CDR1 is LGHNA, CDR2 YNFKEQ. V shed 4 bases and J shed 2 bases, with 9 bases lying between them. The CDR3 has 13 residues. The DNA for the CDR3 is TGTGCCAGCAGCCTGGAAAGGGCCTACGAGCAGTACTTC. Translation gives CASSLERAYEQYF.

The genes are TRBV7-9 and TRBJ2-7; D gene unclear. From germline, CDR1 is SEHNR and CDR2 FQNEAQ (reference sequence). The CDR3 has 12 amino acids. With 10 bases removed from V and 2 bases from J, the gap between germline ends came to 12 bases. The CDR3 region is CAIRTGPYEQYF. Written as DNA, the CDR3 is TGTGCCATCCGGACGGGTCCCTACGAGCAGTACTTC.

The chain is built from TRBV4-1 and TRBJ2-1, with D uncertain. Per germline, CDR1 MGHRA and CDR2 YSYEKL. The CDR3 consists of 12 residues. The V and J ends lost 0 bases and 8 bases respectively, with 5 bases between them. For the CDR3, the DNA is TGCGCCAGCAGCCAAGATTTCTATGAGCAGTTCTTC. Translation: CASSQDFYEQFF.

The V call is TRBV27, the J call TRBJ1-5; D uncertain. Germline V gene sequence: CDR1 MNHEY, CDR2 SMNVEV (reference sequence). Trimming cost V 3 bases and J 0 bases, with 6 bases left between them. The CDR3 is 14 residues long. In DNA, the CDR3 is TGTGCCAGCAGTTTTGCGGATAGCAATCAGCCCCAGCATTTT. Encoded protein: CASSFADSNQPQHF.

The rearrangement links TRBV28 to TRBJ2-7, with 8 nucleotides matching TRBD2. This CDR3 is built from 14 residues. Trimming took 2 bases from V and 2 from J; bases not matched to a gene: 2. CDR1 is MDHEN, CDR2 SYDVKM, per germline. CDR3 protein: CASSLISGAYEQYF. The CDR3, as DNA: TGTGCCAGCAGTTTAATTAGCGGGGCCTACGAGCAGTACTTC.

In its sample, this clone was seen once. The J gene is TRBJ2-7, the V gene TRBV30; D remains unclear. The CDR3 contains 13 residues. Per germline, CDR1 GTSNPN and CDR2 SVGIG (reference sequence). Trimming shortened V by 0 bases and J by 0 bases, and 6 bases separated the two germline ends. Here the CDR3 reads CAWSVANSYEQYF. CDR3 DNA sequence: TGTGCCTGGAGTGTTGCCAACTCCTACGAGCAGTACTTC.

The chain employs TRBV28 and TRBJ2-7; TRBD2 might be the D (5 bases). This CDR3 is 14 amino acids long. The germline V gene has CDR1 MDHEN and CDR2 SYDVKM. The V end lost 3 bases, the J end lost 2 bases, and 11 bases lay between the germline ends. The CDR3, as DNA: TGTGCCAGCAGTTTTGCGGGTTCCGCCTACGAGCAGTACTTC. Translated: CASSFAGSAYEQYF. Using reference TRBV28 and TRBJ2-7 for the parts outside the CDR3, the full variable domain is DVKVTQSSRYLVKRTGEKVFLECVQDMDHENMFWYRQDPGLGLRLIYFSYDVKMKEKGDIPEGYSVSREKKERFSLILESASTNQTSMYLCASSFAGSAYEQYFGPGTRLTVT.

With regard to this clone: Other nucleotide sequences in the sample specify the same CDR3. The gene calls are TRBV11-2 and TRBJ2-7; D unresolved. Deletions cut 1 base from V and 1 base from J, with 8 bases between. Germline V gene sequence: CDR1 SGHAT, CDR2 FQNNGV. This CDR3 contains 14 residues. The CDR3 DNA reads as TGTGCCAGCAGCTTAGGAACCGGATCCTACGAGCAGTACTTC. Translated, it gives CASSLGTGSYEQYF. Variable domain in full (rest from reference TRBV11-2 and TRBJ2-7): EAGVAQSPRYKIIEKRQSVAFWCNPISGHATLYWYQQILGQGPKLLIQFQNNGVVDDSQLPKDRFSAERLKGVDSTLKIQPAKLEDSAVYLCASSLGTGSYEQYFGPGTRLTVT.